This T cell receptor (beta chain) was identified in a study of identifying expanded T cells in peripheral blood (dated by TCRdb to about 2019). As for the study more broadly: Technical replicates were generated by sequencing separate aliquots of the same genomic DNA pool, with four replicates compared pairwise. What the authors observed across the whole study: Approximately 1.1 differentially abundant clones were flagged by the binomial model between technical replicates, whereas about 15 and 19 were flagged over two weeks and four weeks, respectively. The authors expected that biological variance in healthy repertoires might rise further over much longer intervals, such as months to years. Variance in clone template counts between approximately 2-week samples significantly increased with total template count across all healthy donors. The beta-binomial model significantly reduced the number of clones called differentially abundant and the false-positive rate across all healthy-donor time intervals.

No immune events, such as infections, were documented for the healthy donors during the collection period. Blood repertoires from healthy donors were used as a training cohort for calibrating time-dependent variance in a beta-binomial model of differential abundance of T-cell clones. The training cohort comprised ten or so healthy donors, 3 female and 7 male. On average the donors were approximately 42 years old, and their ages spanned about 25 to 64 years. Whole blood from each healthy donor was obtained from a commercial supplier and was collected at three time points two to three weeks apart. Genomic DNA was extracted from unsorted whole blood for immunosequencing. The immunoSEQ Assay, which uses bias-controlled multiplex PCR amplification of genomic DNA, was used to profile TCRbeta CDR3 regions. On the authors' methods: The absolute abundance of each unique TCRbeta CDR3 region was quantified after sequences were collapsed and filtered. Differential abundance was assessed using a binomial (Fisher-equivalent) model and a beta-binomial model in which time-dependent variance fitted from healthy donors was added. Any clone with fewer than 5 combined templates was excluded, and a clone was called differentially abundant if its Benjamini-Hochberg FDR was below 0.01. Using the form v = (b*log(k)+a)^2, the beta-binomial variance was modeled as a function of the total template count across the two samples. The source is immuneACCESS, and TCRdb retained only in-frame sequences with V and J called. Part of the clones is not carried over; for the studies checked, unresolved V genes explain less than half of this, and the remainder is unexplained. V, J and clone size were drawn from that table, and D and trimming were deduced from the DNA. The sample table contains some 76,000 clones; only one count was recorded for about nine tenths of them. The top ten clonotypes cover more than 2.5% of the sample.

Relative to germline, V is 8 bases shorter and J is 0 bases shorter, with 13 bases between their ends. CDR1 and CDR2 (SGHVS, FQNEAQ) derive from the germline V gene. Including the terminal cysteine and phenylalanine, the CDR3 comprises 15 residues. Only the CDR3 part of the read is kept: 45 bases, read in frame from the first base. Points on this clone: The specificity of this receptor is unknown. Base quality data are lacking; no much larger clone is found one base away.

Recombination joined TRBV7-8 with TRBJ1-4, with no D gene named confidently. The specimen sequenced was blood. The receptor was derived from a person between 18 and 75 years old in good health. CDR3 protein: CASSLRFATNEKLFF. The nucleotide sequence is TGTGCCAGCTCCCTCCGATTCGCAACTAATGAAAAACTGTTTTTT.